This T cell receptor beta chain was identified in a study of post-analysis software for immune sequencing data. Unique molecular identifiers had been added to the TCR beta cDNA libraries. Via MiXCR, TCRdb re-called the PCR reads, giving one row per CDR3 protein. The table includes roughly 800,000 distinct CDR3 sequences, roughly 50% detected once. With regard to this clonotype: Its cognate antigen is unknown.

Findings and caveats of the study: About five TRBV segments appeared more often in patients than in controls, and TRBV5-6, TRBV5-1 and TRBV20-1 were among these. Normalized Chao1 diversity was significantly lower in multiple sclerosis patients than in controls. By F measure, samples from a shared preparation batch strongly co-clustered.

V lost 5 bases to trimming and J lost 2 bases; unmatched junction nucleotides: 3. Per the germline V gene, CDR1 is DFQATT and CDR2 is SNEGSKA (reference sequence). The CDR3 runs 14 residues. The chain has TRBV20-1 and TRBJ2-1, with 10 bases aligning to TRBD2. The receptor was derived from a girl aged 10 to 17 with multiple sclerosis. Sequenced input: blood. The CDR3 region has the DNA TGCAGTGCTCAAACTAGCGGGACCTACAATGAGCAGTTCTTC. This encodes CSAQTSGTYNEQFF.